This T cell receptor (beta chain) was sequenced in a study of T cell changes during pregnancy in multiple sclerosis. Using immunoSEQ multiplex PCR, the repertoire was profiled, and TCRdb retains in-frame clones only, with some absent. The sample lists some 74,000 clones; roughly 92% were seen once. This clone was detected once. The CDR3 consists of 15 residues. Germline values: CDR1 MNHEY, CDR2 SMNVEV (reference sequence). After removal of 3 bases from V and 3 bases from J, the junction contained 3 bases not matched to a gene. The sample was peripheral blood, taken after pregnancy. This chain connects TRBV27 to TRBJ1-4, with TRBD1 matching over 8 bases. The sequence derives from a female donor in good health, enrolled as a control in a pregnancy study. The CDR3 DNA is TGTGCCAGCAGTTTCCAGACAGGGGCTAATGAAAAACTGTTTTTT. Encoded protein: CASSFQTGANEKLFF.